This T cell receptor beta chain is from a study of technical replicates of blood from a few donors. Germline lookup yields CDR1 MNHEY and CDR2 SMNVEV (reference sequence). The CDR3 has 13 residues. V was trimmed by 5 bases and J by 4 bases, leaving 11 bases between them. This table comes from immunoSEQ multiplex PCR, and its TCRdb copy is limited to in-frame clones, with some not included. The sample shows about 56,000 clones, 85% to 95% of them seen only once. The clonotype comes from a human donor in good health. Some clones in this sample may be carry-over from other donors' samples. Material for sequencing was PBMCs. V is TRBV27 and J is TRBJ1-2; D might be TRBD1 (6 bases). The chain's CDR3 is CASSVQGGYGYTF. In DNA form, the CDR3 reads TGTGCCAGCAGTGTACAGGGTGGCTATGGCTACACCTTC.